The 14 T cell receptor beta chains presented below share a single source sample, sequenced in a study of T cells in Graves' hyperthyroidism and ophthalmopathy. Amplification of TCR beta CDR3 regions was performed using RNA transcripts as template. TCR CDR3 regions were first amplified by RT-PCR with HTBI primers. Using its own MiXCR run on the multiplex PCR reads, TCRdb lists one record per CDR3 protein. This repertoire shows roughly 380,000 distinct CDR3 sequences, 11% to 15% found once; its top ten account for around 10%. The sequenced material came from blood. The receptors here all came from a woman aged 60-75 years with Graves' hyperthyroidism.

V usage is TRBV19 and J usage is TRBJ2-2; D perhaps matches TRBD1 (6 bases). Germline lookup yields CDR1 LNHDA and CDR2 SQIVND (reference sequence). The CDR3 has 14 amino acids. V shed 8 bases and J shed 4 bases, with 14 bases lying between them. CDR3 DNA sequence: TGTGCCAGTTCCAGGGGTCGAGGCACCGGGGAGCTGTTTTTT. Amino acids: CASSRGRGTGELFF.

This clonotype was recorded at least ten times. This rearrangement joins TRBV7-9 to TRBJ2-2; D gene ambiguous. V lost 7 bases to trimming and J lost 6 bases, with 3 bases between them. Germline CDR1 is SEHNR and CDR2 is FQNEAQ (reference sequence). The length of the CDR3 is 10 residues. The CDR3 sequence: CASKAGELFF. In DNA form, the CDR3 reads TGTGCCAGCAAAGCCGGGGAGCTGTTTTTT.

This clonotype was detected only a few times. The rearrangement links TRBV18 to TRBJ1-1; perhaps TRBD1 as D (5 bases). This CDR3 is 16 amino acids long. Trimming shortened V by 7 bases and J by 5 bases, and 23 bases separated the two germline ends. From germline, CDR1 is KGHSH and CDR2 LQKENI. For the CDR3, the DNA is TGTGCCAGCTTCACAAGCTCTGGGGGGTCAGGTACTGAAGCTTTCTTT. Translation: CASFTSSGGSGTEAFF.

The chain links TRBV19 to TRBJ2-7, with D perhaps matching TRBD2 (5 bases). Between the trimmed V and J ends, which lost 6 bases and 1 base, there was a span of 10 bases. The CDR3 runs to 13 residues. Per the germline V gene, CDR1 is LNHDA and CDR2 is SQIVND (reference sequence). The CDR3 bases are TGTGCCAGTAGCAATAGCGTATCCTACGAGCAGTACTTC. This gives the protein CASSNSVSYEQYF.

This clonotype was picked up a small number of times. The chain has TRBV10-3 and TRBJ2-2; 10 positions agree with TRBD1. The germline V gene has CDR1 ENHRY and CDR2 SYGVKD. V gave up 2 bases and J gave up 1 base; unmatched junction bases: 13. The CDR3 covers 20 residues. The chain's CDR3 is CAISEPDRGRKLGNTGELFF. DNA of the CDR3: TGTGCCATCAGTGAGCCCGACAGGGGGCGAAAGTTAGGGAACACCGGGGAGCTGTTTTTT.

This clonotype has at least ten counts. The chain joins TRBV12-3 or TRBV12-4 to TRBJ2-7; TRBD2 matches at 10 bases. This CDR3 contains 15 residues. V trimming: 6 bases; J trimming: 1 base; junction bases outside the gene matches: 6. The CDR3 nucleotides are TGTGCCAGCAGCACACTAGCGGGGCGGTCCTACGAGCAGTACTTC. Its protein is CASSTLAGRSYEQYF.

This clonotype was seen a few times. V usage is TRBV12-3 or TRBV12-4 and J usage is TRBJ2-5, with 14 bases that match TRBD2. Trimming at V came to 1 base and at J to 5 bases, leaving 6 bases not matched to a gene. There are 17 residues in the CDR3. CDR3 sequence (DNA): TGTGCCAGCAGTTTAGTTTTGGGACTAGCGGGAGAGGAGACCCAGTACTTC. Encoded protein: CASSLVLGLAGEETQYF.

In this sample, this clonotype turned up many times. This chain uses TRBV2 with TRBJ1-5; D gene uncertain. The CDR3 spans 12 residues. Germline values: CDR1 SNHLY, CDR2 FYNNEI. V dropped 6 bases and J dropped 4 bases, with 7 bases sitting between them. This chain's CDR3 is CASRELNQPQHF. In DNA, the CDR3 is TGTGCCAGCAGGGAACTGAATCAGCCCCAGCATTTT.

There are many counts of this clonotype. V is TRBV5-1 and J is TRBJ2-5, with D unresolved. The V gene lost 0 bases and the J gene lost 4 bases, with 13 bases spanning the gap. The CDR3 is made up of 15 amino acids. From germline, CDR1 is SGHRS and CDR2 YFSETQ. CDR3 coding DNA: TGCGCCAGCAGCTTGGTCCCCCTCGAAGGAGAGACCCAGTACTTC. Protein product: CASSLVPLEGETQYF.

This clonotype turned up a few times. The chain combines TRBV6-2 or TRBV6-3 with TRBJ1-2; D remains unclear. This CDR3 contains 12 residues. With 4 bases removed from V and 6 bases from J, the gap between germline ends came to 9 bases. Germline CDR1 is MNHEY and CDR2 is SVGEGT. The CDR3 nucleotides are TGTGCCAGCAGTTCAAACAGTCATGGCTACACCTTC. This translates into CASSSNSHGYTF.

This clonotype came up many times. The chain couples TRBV5-1 to TRBJ2-1, with D possibly matching TRBD2 (5 bases). This CDR3 comprises 15 residues. Germline values: CDR1 SGHRS, CDR2 YFSETQ. V lost 3 bases to trimming and J lost 6 bases, with 16 bases between them. The CDR3 here is CASSSINERANEQFF. CDR3 sequence (DNA): TGCGCCAGCAGCTCAATTAACGAGAGGGCCAATGAGCAGTTCTTC.

This clonotype was detected a few times. The V call is TRBV11-1, the J call TRBJ2-3, with 14 bases matching TRBD2. The CDR3 consists of 20 residues. V lost 0 bases and J lost 1; bases outside the gene matches: 9. CDR1 is SGHAT, CDR2 FQDESV, per germline (reference sequence). This CDR3 is CASSLARTSGRRVGTDTQYF. The CDR3 nucleotides read TGTGCCAGCAGCTTAGCACGGACTAGCGGGAGGCGAGTGGGCACAGATACGCAGTATTTT.

This clonotype has ten or more counts. V is TRBV19 and J is TRBJ2-3; 7 positions match TRBD2. The ends lost 8 bases at V and 0 bases at J; junction bases unmatched: 14. Germline assignment: CDR1 LNHDA and CDR2 SQIVND (reference sequence). CDR3 length: 17 residues. CDR3 sequence (DNA): TGTGCCAGTTGGGACGGCGGGCGGGAGAGGAGCACAGATACGCAGTATTTT. Its translation: CASWDGGRERSTDTQYF.

The V gene is TRBV2, the J gene TRBJ2-1; D is unclear. Trimming stripped 6 bases from V and 7 bases from J, with 13 bases between. The CDR3 extends over 13 amino acids. Germline-derived CDR1 and CDR2 are SNHLY and FYNNEI. The CDR3 loop is CASSKGGRNEQFF. Written as DNA, the CDR3 is TGTGCCAGCAGCAAGGGTGGCAGGAATGAGCAGTTCTTC.